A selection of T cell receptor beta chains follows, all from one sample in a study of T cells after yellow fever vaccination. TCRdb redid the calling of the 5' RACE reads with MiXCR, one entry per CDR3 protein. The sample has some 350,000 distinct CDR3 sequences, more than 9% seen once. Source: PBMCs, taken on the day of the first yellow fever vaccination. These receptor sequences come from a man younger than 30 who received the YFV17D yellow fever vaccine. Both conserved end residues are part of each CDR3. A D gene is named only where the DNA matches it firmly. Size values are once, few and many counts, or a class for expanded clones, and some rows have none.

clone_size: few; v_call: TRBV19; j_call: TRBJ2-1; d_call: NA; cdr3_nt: TGTGCCAGTAGTATAGGGGGCGCCTACAATGAGCAGTTCTTC; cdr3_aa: CASSIGGAYNEQFF
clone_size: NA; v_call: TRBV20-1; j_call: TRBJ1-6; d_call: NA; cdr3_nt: TGCAGTGCTAGGGCAGGGGTCACTAATTCACCCCTCCACTTT; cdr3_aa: CSARAGVTNSPLHF
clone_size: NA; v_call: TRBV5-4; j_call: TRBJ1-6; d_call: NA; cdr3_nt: TGTGCCAGCAGCTCTGGGATCCTCGGGAATTCACCCCTCCACTTT; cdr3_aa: CASSSGILGNSPLHF
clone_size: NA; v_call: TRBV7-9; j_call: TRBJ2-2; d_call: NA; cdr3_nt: TGTGCCAGCAGAGTTGGGGCGACCGGGGAGCTGTTTTTT; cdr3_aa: CASRVGATGELFF
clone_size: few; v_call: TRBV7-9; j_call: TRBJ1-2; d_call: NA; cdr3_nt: TGTGCCAGCAGTGGGGTTTTTGGCTATGGCTACACCTTC; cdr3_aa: CASSGVFGYGYTF
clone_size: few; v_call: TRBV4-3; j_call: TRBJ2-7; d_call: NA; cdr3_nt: TGCGCCAGCAGCCAAGATAGGATCTCCTACGAGCAGTACTTC; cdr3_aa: CASSQDRISYEQYF
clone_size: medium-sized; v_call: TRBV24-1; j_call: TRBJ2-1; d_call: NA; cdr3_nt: TGTGCCACCAGTGATCGTCTCTACAATGAGCAGTTCTTC; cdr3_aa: CATSDRLYNEQFF
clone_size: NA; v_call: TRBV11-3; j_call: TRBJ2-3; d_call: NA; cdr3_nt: TGTGCCAGCAGCTTGACATTTTCGAGCACAGATACGCAGTATTTT; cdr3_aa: CASSLTFSSTDTQYF
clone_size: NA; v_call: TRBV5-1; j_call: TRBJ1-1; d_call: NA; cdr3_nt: TGCGCCAGCAGCTTAGGAGCACAAGGGGTGAACACTGAAGCTTTCTTT; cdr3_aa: CASSLGAQGVNTEAFF
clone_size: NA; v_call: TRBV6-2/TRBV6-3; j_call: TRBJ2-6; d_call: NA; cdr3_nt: TGTGCCAGCAGCCGCCCCTTGGGGGGACACTCTGGGGCCAACGTCCTGACTTTC; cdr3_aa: CASSRPLGGHSGANVLTF
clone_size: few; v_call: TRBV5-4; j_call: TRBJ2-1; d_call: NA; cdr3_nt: TGTGCCAGCAGGGCAGGGTGGTACAATGAGCAGTTCTTC; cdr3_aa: CASRAGWYNEQFF
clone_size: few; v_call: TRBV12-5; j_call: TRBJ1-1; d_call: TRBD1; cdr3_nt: TGTGCTAGTGGTTTCGGGACAGGGGTGACTGAAGCTTTCTTT; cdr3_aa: CASGFGTGVTEAFF
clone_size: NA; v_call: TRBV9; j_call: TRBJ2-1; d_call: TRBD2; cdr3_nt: TGTGCCAGCAGCTCCACACGGGGGGGGAGGCTCTATGAGCAGTTCTTC; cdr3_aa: CASSSTRGGRLYEQFF
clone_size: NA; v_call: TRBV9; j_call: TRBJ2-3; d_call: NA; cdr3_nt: TGTGCCAGCAGCCCAGGTGGGCTGGATACGCAGTATTTT; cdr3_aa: CASSPGGLDTQYF
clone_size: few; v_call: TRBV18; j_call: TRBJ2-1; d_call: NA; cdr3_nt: TGTGCCAGCTCACCCTATTCAAATGGTGCCCTCAAGTTCTTC; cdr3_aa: CASSPYSNGALKFF
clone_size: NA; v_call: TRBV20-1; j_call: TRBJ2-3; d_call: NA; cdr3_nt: TGCAGCGCCCGATGGGCAAGCCTCAGGGATACGCAGTATTTT; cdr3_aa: CSARWASLRDTQYF
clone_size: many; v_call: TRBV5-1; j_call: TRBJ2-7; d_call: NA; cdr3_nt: TGCGCCAGCAGCTTGGACGGGGCCTACGAGCAGTACTTC; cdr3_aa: CASSLDGAYEQYF
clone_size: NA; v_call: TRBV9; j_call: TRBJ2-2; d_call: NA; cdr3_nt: TGTGCCAGCAGCGAGAGCTCTCGGGGTGAGAGGGCCGGGGAGCTGTTTTTT; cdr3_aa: CASSESSRGERAGELFF
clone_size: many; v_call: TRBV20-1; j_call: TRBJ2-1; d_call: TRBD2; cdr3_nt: TGCAGTGCTAGCCTAACTAGCGGGGGGAATGGTGAGCAGTTCTTC; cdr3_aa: CSASLTSGGNGEQFF
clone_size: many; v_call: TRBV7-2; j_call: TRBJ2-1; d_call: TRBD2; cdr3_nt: TGTGCCAGCAGCGCCGGACTAGCGGGGGGAAATGAGCAGTTCTTC; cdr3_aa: CASSAGLAGGNEQFF
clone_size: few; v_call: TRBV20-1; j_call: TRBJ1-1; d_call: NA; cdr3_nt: TGCAGTGCTAGGACGGCTGTGAGCACTGAAGCTTTCTTT; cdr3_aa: CSARTAVSTEAFF
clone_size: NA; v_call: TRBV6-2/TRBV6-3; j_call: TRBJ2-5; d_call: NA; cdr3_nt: TGTGCCAGCAGTTACTCGGTGCAGCCGCGAGAGACCCAGTACTTC; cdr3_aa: CASSYSVQPRETQYF
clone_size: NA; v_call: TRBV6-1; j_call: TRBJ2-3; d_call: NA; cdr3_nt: TGTGCCAGCAGTGCGGGGGGCGGATATGGTACAGATACGCAGTATTTT; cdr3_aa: CASSAGGGYGTDTQYF
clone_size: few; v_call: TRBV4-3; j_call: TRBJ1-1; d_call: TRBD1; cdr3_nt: TGCGCCAGCAGCCAGAACAGGGGGGAAGCTTTCTTT; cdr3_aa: CASSQNRGEAFF
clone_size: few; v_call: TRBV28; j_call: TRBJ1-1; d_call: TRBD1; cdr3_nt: TGTGCCAGTAGGACAGGGGGTTGGACTGAAGCTTTCTTT; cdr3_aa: CASRTGGWTEAFF
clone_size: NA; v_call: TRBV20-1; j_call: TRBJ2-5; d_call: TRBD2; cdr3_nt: TGCAGTGCAGGGCCGGGACTAGCACAAGAGACCCAGTACTTC; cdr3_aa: CSAGPGLAQETQYF
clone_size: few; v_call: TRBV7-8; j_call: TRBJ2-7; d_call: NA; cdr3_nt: TGTGCCAGCAGCTTACTACAGGTCTCCTACGAGCAGTACTTC; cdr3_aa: CASSLLQVSYEQYF
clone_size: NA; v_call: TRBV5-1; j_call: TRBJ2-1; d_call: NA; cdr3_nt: TGCGCCAGCAGCTTTTCACCCCGGGGGGCAGCAATCCAGTTCTTC; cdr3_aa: CASSFSPRGAAIQFF
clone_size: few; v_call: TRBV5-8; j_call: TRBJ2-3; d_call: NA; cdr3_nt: TGTGCCAGCAGTTCCGGGGTCTACACAGATACGCAGTATTTT; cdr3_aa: CASSSGVYTDTQYF
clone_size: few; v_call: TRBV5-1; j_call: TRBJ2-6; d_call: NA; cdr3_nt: TGCGCCAGCAGCCCCACCCCCAGTGTCTCTGGGGCCAACGTCCTGACTTTC; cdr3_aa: CASSPTPSVSGANVLTF
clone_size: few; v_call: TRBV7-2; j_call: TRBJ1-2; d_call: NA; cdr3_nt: TGTGCCAGCTCGAACCCCCCGGGGCTAGGACCTCTCTTC; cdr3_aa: CASSNPPGLGPLF
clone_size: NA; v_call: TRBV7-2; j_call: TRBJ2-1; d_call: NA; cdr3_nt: TGTGCCAGCACTTCCGACAGTGCCGAGCAGTTCTTC; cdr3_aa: CASTSDSAEQFF
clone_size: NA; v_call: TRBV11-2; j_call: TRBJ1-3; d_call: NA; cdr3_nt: TGTGCCAGCAGCTTGTGGACCGGAAACACCATATATTTT; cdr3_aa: CASSLWTGNTIYF
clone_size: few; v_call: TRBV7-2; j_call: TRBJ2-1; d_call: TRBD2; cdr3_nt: TGTGCCAGCAGCCTACTTGGACTAGCGGGGGGGGGTGAGCAGTTCTTC; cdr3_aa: CASSLLGLAGGGEQFF
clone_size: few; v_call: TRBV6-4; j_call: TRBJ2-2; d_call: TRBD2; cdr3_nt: TGTGCCAGAGGACTAGCGGGGGGTTTGAACACCGGGGAGCTGTTTTTT; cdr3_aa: CARGLAGGLNTGELFF
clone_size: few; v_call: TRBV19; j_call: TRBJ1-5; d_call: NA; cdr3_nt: TGTGCCAGTAGTATGATCACAGGCCGCGGCAATCAGCCCCAGCATTTT; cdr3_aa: CASSMITGRGNQPQHF
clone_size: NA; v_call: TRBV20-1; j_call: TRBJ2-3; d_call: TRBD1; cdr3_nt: TGCAGTGCTCACAGGGGCAGGGGCACAGATACGCAGTATTTT; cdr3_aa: CSAHRGRGTDTQYF
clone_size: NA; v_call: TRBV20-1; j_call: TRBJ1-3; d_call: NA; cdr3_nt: TGCAGTGCTAGAGAGGCAGGGTACTCTGGAAACACCATATATTTT; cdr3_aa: CSAREAGYSGNTIYF
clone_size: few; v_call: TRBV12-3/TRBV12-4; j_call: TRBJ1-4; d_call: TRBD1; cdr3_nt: TGTGCCAGCAGTTCGCTGCACCGGGACAGGAATGAAAAACTGTTTTTT; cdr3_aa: CASSSLHRDRNEKLFF
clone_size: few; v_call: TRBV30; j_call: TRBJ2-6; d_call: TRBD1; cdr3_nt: TGTGCCTGTGGACAGGGGGCTGGGGCCAACGTCCTGACTTTC; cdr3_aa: CACGQGAGANVLTF
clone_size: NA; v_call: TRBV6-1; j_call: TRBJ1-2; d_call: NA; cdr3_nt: TGTGCCAGCAGTGAAGCGATCTATGGCTACACCTTC; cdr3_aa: CASSEAIYGYTF
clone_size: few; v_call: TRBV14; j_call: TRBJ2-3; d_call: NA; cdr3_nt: TGTGCCAGCAGCCAGTACTTAATACCCGCAGATACGCAGTATTTT; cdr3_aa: CASSQYLIPADTQYF
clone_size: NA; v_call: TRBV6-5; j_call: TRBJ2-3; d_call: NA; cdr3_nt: TGTGCCAGCAGTTACCGTTTCGACAGGCTGGATGGGCAGTATTTT; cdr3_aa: CASSYRFDRLDGQYF
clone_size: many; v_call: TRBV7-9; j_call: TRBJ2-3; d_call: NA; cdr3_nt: TGTGCCAGCAGCTTAGTGGATTGGGCAGATACGCAGTATTTT; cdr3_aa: CASSLVDWADTQYF
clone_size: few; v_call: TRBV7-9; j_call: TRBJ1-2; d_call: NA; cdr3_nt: TGTGCCAGCAGCCGACCTATCAGCCGGGAAGCTAACTATGGCTACACCTTC; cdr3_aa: CASSRPISREANYGYTF
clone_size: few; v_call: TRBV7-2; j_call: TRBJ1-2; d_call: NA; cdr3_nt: TGTGCCAGCAGCTCATCAACAGGGAGGGAACTATATGGCTACACCTTC; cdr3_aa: CASSSSTGRELYGYTF
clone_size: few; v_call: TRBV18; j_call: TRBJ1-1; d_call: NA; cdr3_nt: TGTGCCAGCCAAGTCGGGGAGAACACTGAAGCTTTCTTT; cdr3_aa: CASQVGENTEAFF
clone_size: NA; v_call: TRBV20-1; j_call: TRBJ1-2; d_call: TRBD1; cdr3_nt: TGCAGTGCCGAAAACCGGGACAGAAACTATGGCTACACCTTC; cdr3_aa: CSAENRDRNYGYTF
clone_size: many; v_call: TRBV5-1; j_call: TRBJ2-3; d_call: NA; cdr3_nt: TGCGCCAGCAGCTTGGCCTGGGGGGGCGATACGCAGTATTTT; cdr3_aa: CASSLAWGGDTQYF
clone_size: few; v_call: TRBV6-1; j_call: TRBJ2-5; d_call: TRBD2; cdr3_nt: TGTGCCAGCAGAAGAGCGGGGGGGCAAGAGACCCAGTACTTC; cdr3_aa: CASRRAGGQETQYF
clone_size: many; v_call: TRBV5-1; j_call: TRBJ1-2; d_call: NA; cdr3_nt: TGCGCCAGCAGCCAGCGAGAAGCTAACTATGGCTACACCTTC; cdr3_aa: CASSQREANYGYTF
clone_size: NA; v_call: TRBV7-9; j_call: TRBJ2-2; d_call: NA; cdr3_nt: TGTGCCAGCAATTCCGAGGGCGGGGAGCTGTTTTTT; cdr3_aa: CASNSEGGELFF
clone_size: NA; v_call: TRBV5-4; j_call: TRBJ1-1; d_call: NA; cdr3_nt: TGTGCCAGCAGCCCTCGTCTATTATTGTCCACTGAAGCTTTCTTT; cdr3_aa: CASSPRLLLSTEAFF
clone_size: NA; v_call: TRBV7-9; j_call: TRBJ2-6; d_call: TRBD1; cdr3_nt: TGTGCCAGCAGCTCCCTCCGGACAGGGAGTGGGGCCAACGTCCTGACTTTC; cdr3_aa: CASSSLRTGSGANVLTF
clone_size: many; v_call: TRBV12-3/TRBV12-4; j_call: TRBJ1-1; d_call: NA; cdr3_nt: TGTGCCAGCAGGCCCACAGGATTGAACACTGAAGCTTTCTTT; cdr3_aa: CASRPTGLNTEAFF